The 23 T cell receptor beta chains below were found in one sample sequenced in a study of shared clonotypes between healthy human individuals. TCRdb's table, derived via immunoSEQ multiplex PCR, lists solely in-frame clones and lacks some. The sample lists under 600,000 clones, roughly 98% occurring once. CD45RO-negative, CCR7-positively selected cells formed the naive CD8 fraction, excluding terminally differentiated effector memory CD45RA+ cells. The sample taken for sequencing was naive CD8+ T cells sorted from blood. These receptors were taken from a man aged 25-40 years in good health.

V gene TRBV29-1 combines with J gene TRBJ2-1; the match to TRBD2 covers 11 bases. Per germline, CDR1 SQVTM and CDR2 ANQGSEA. V lost 4 bases to trimming and J lost 4 bases; unmatched junction nucleotides: 9. CDR3 length equals 16 residues. CDR3 protein: CSVVPPGLAVYNEQFF. CDR3 DNA sequence: TGCAGCGTTGTCCCCCCGGGACTAGCGGTTTACAATGAGCAGTTCTTC.

This chain uses TRBV15 with TRBJ2-3, with D possibly being TRBD1 (6 bases). Looked up from germline, CDR1 is LNHNV and CDR2 is YYDKDF (reference sequence). The CDR3 runs 14 residues. V lost 5 bases to trimming and J lost 2 bases, with 11 bases between them. The CDR3 sequence is CATSVRGHTDTQYF. The DNA of the CDR3 is TGTGCCACCAGCGTCAGGGGTCACACAGATACGCAGTATTTT.

The rearrangement uses TRBV28 and TRBJ1-1; the match to TRBD1 covers 7 bases. In germline, CDR1 is MDHEN, CDR2 SYDVKM. After removal of 5 bases from V and 5 bases from J, the junction contained 5 bases not matched to a gene. The CDR3 sequence is 13 residues long. This chain's CDR3 is CASSPRGETEAFF. Here the CDR3 DNA reads TGTGCCAGCAGTCCCAGGGGGGAGACTGAAGCTTTCTTT.

DNA for the CDR3: TGTGCCAGCAGCTTCCGAGACGGACCGTACGAGCAGTACTTC. Residues: CASSFRDGPYEQYF. J is TRBJ2-7 and V is TRBV5-4, with no clear D. The germline V gene has CDR1 SGHNT and CDR2 YYREEE (reference sequence). The CDR3 is 14 amino acids. V was trimmed by 2 bases and J by 4 bases, leaving 13 bases between them.

The chain links TRBV27 to TRBJ2-7; 7 positions match TRBD2. Germline CDR1 is MNHEY and CDR2 is SMNVEV (reference sequence). V lost 6 bases, J lost 4 bases, and 12 bases stayed unmatched. The CDR3 consists of 15 residues. The chain's CDR3 is CASSSSAGEVYEQYF. The CDR3 DNA is TGTGCCAGCAGCTCCTCGGCGGGAGAAGTTTACGAGCAGTACTTC.

Comments on this clone: The same CDR3 is also encoded by other DNA sequences in this sample. This chain links TRBV14 with TRBJ2-1; D is unclear. Trimming took 3 bases from V and 4 from J, leaving 7 bases between them. The CDR3 contains 13 residues. Germline assignment: CDR1 SGHDN and CDR2 FVKESK. This CDR3 is CASSHPTYNEQFF. DNA of the CDR3: TGTGCCAGCAGCCACCCCACATACAATGAGCAGTTCTTC.

In its sample, this clone was seen once. The J gene is TRBJ1-2, the V gene TRBV7-8; no clear D gene. The germline CDR1 and CDR2 sequences are SGHVS and FQNEAQ. Trimming removed 5 bases from V and 4 bases from J, with 14 bases in between. This CDR3 contains 14 residues. For the CDR3, the DNA is TGTGCCAGCAGCCCCGAAGGAGAGATCTATGGCTACACCTTC. Translation: CASSPEGEIYGYTF.

This chain connects TRBV9 to TRBJ1-3; D is ambiguous. V lost 4 bases to trimming and J lost 4 bases, with 12 bases between them. Germline-derived CDR1 and CDR2 are SGDLS and YYNGEE. The CDR3 has 14 amino acids. CDR3 loop: CASSPRGTGNTIYF. The CDR3 coding sequence is TGTGCCAGCAGCCCTCGGGGTACAGGAAACACCATATATTTT.

CDR3 residues: CASRANEKLFF. CDR3 nucleotides: TGTGCCAGCAGGGCGAATGAAAAACTGTTTTTT. The rearrangement links TRBV6-1 to TRBJ1-4, with D unresolved. The V gene lost 6 bases and the J gene lost 5 bases, with 4 bases spanning the gap. The CDR3 covers 11 residues. The V gene's germline CDR1 is MNHNS and CDR2 SASEGT.

The chain links TRBV6-5 to TRBJ2-3; D not certain. Germline V gene sequence: CDR1 MNHEY, CDR2 SVGAGI. The CDR3 is 15 amino acids. The V and J ends lost 10 bases and 3 bases respectively, with 20 bases between them. CDR3 sequence: CATGPTLMGTDTQYF. The CDR3 nucleotides are TGTGCCACCGGGCCCACGCTCATGGGGACAGATACGCAGTATTTT.

The chain employs TRBV6-1 and TRBJ1-2; D gene uncertain. The CDR3 length is 15 residues. Germline-derived CDR1 and CDR2 are MNHNS and SASEGT. The V end was cut by 2 bases, the J end by 2 bases, with 12 bases between. CDR3 sequence reads: CASSESRNTNYGYTF. The CDR3 coding sequence is TGTGCCAGCAGTGAATCTCGGAATACAAACTATGGCTACACCTTC.

The chain uses TRBV9 and TRBJ2-3; TRBD2 matches 10 bases. This CDR3 is built from 16 residues. V trimming: 4 bases; J trimming: 2 bases; junction bases outside the gene matches: 7. CDR1 and CDR2 (germline): SGDLS, YYNGEE. The CDR3 sequence: CASSPIAGGSTDTQYF. The CDR3 DNA is TGTGCCAGCAGCCCAATAGCGGGAGGTTCCACAGATACGCAGTATTTT.

The chain recombines TRBV28 with TRBJ2-3, with no clear D. The ends were cut back, 3 bases at V and 0 bases at J, with 10 bases in the middle. CDR1 and CDR2 from the germline V gene are MDHEN and SYDVKM. The CDR3 extends over 15 amino acids. The CDR3 sequence is CASSLLAVSTDTQYF. In DNA, the CDR3 is TGTGCCAGCAGTTTGCTTGCGGTTAGCACAGATACGCAGTATTTT.

This clone appeared a single time. The chain combines TRBV15 with TRBJ2-7, with D perhaps given as TRBD1 or TRBD2 (5 bases each). Germline V CDR1 and CDR2: LNHNV, YYDKDF (reference sequence). Trimming took off 4 bases at V and 12 bases at J, with 22 bases between the two ends. The CDR3 runs to 14 residues. The CDR3 nucleotides are TGTGCCACCAGCATTCTCGCCGGGGCAGCCGGTCTGTACTTC. Protein: CATSILAGAAGLYF.

Notes on this clone: Other nucleotide sequences from this sample produce the same CDR3. The rearrangement links TRBV6-1 to TRBJ2-3; D is undetermined. This CDR3 is 10 amino acids long. With 5 bases removed from V and 3 bases from J, the gap between germline ends came to 0 bases. The germline CDR1 and CDR2 sequences are MNHNS and SASEGT. In DNA, the CDR3 is TGTGCCAGCAGTACAGATACGCAGTATTTT. The encoded protein is CASSTDTQYF.

This chain links TRBV5-1 with TRBJ1-2; 12 nucleotides match TRBD1. Germline CDR1 is SGHRS and CDR2 is YFSETQ. Losses at the gene ends were 3 bases for V and 3 bases for J; bases not matched to a gene: 3. CDR3 length equals 15 residues. Here the CDR3 reads CASSYGTGGDYGYTF. The CDR3 coding sequence is TGCGCCAGCAGCTATGGGACAGGGGGCGACTATGGCTACACCTTC.

The chain employs TRBV5-6 and TRBJ2-7; D is undetermined. Deletions cut 4 bases from V and 2 bases from J, with 10 bases between. CDR1 is SGHDT and CDR2 is YYEEEE in the germline V gene. CDR3 length: 13 residues. CDR3 region: CASSQDVAYEQYF. The CDR3 DNA follows: TGTGCCAGCAGCCAGGACGTAGCCTACGAGCAGTACTTC.

The chain couples TRBV13 to TRBJ2-5; 9 bases fit TRBD1. V gave up 5 bases and J gave up 5 bases; unmatched junction bases: 6. Looked up from germline, CDR1 is PRHDT and CDR2 is FYEKMQ (reference sequence). The CDR3 length is 14 residues. This CDR3 reads CASSQGQGMETQYF. The CDR3 bases are TGTGCCAGCAGCCAGGGACAGGGTATGGAGACCCAGTACTTC.

The chain has TRBV30 and TRBJ1-1; D uncertain. V was cut by 4 bases and J by 4 bases, with 16 bases left in between. CDR3 length: 14 amino acids. Germline CDR1 and CDR2: GTSNPN and SVGIG (reference sequence). For the CDR3, the DNA is TGTGCCTGGAACCCGTCACACGGGTCCACTGAAGCTTTCTTT. Translating it yields CAWNPSHGSTEAFF.

The chain recombines TRBV15 with TRBJ2-5, with D perhaps TRBD1 (6 bases). Germline loops: CDR1 LNHNV, CDR2 YYDKDF (reference sequence). This CDR3 spans 17 amino acids. Between the trimmed V and J ends, which lost 0 bases and 2 bases, there was a span of 16 bases. CDR3 loop: CATSREMGATSQETQYF. CDR3 DNA sequence: TGTGCCACCAGCAGAGAAATGGGGGCGACGAGTCAAGAGACCCAGTACTTC. Full variable domain (outside the CDR3, taken from reference TRBV15 and TRBJ2-5): DAMVIQNPRYQVTQFGKPVTLSCSQTLNHNVMYWYQQKSSQAPKLLFHYYDKDFNNEADTPDNFQSRRPNTSFCFLDIRSPGLGDTAMYLCATSREMGATSQETQYFGPGTRLLVL.

For the CDR3, the DNA is TGTGCCAGCAGCCAAGTCGTTGGCGATACGCAGTATTTT. Its protein is CASSQVVGDTQYF. The V and J genes are TRBV11-2 and TRBJ2-3, with D unclear. Germline-derived CDR1 and CDR2 are SGHAT and FQNNGV. Trimming stripped 5 bases from V and 6 bases from J, with 12 bases between. The CDR3 runs to 13 residues.

The V and J genes are TRBV7-9 and TRBJ2-1; TRBD1 might be the D (5 bases). The V end lost 5 bases, the J end lost 12 bases, and 14 bases lay between the germline ends. The CDR3 is 12 residues long. Germline values: CDR1 SEHNR, CDR2 FQNEAQ (reference sequence). Here the CDR3 reads CASSQGVKGQFF. CDR3 coding DNA: TGTGCCAGCAGCCAAGGGGTAAAGGGGCAGTTCTTC. The variable domain in full, completed from reference TRBV7-9 and TRBJ2-1, reads DTGVSQNPRHKITKRGQNVTFRCDPISEHNRLYWYRQTLGQGPEFLTYFQNEAQLEKSRLLSDRFSAERPKGSFSTLEIQRTEQGDSAMYLCASSQGVKGQFFGPGTRLTVL.

The chain recombines TRBV5-8 with TRBJ1-5; TRBD1 might be the D (5 bases). The CDR3 is 15 amino acids. Between the trimmed V and J ends, which lost 6 bases and 7 bases, there was a span of 20 bases. CDR1 is SGHTS and CDR2 is YDEGEE in the germline V gene. CDR3 loop: CASTPGVGGRQPQHF. The CDR3 region has the DNA TGTGCCAGCACCCCGGGGGTAGGAGGCCGGCAGCCCCAGCATTTT.